The T cell receptor (beta chain) described here comes from a study of cytotoxic CD8 clonotypes in ibrutinib-treated CLL. Study summary: On average, each sample had about 260,000 productive templates and tens of thousands of productive rearrangements.

Only in-frame clones appear in the TCRdb table, and some are missing; sequencing was by immunoSEQ multiplex PCR. The sample has about 200,000 clones, around 75% seen once. The sequencing here drew on PBMCs, taken after 12 months of ibrutinib treatment. The sequence derives from a human donor with chronic lymphocytic leukemia.

CDR3 protein: CASSLGPGANYGYTF. In DNA, the CDR3 is TGTGCCAGCAGCTTAGGGCCTGGAGCTAACTATGGCTACACCTTC. The chain couples TRBV11-2 to TRBJ1-2; no clear D gene. The V and J ends lost 1 base and 0 bases respectively, with 9 bases between them. The CDR3 length is 15 residues. CDR1 is SGHAT and CDR2 is FQNNGV in the germline V gene.